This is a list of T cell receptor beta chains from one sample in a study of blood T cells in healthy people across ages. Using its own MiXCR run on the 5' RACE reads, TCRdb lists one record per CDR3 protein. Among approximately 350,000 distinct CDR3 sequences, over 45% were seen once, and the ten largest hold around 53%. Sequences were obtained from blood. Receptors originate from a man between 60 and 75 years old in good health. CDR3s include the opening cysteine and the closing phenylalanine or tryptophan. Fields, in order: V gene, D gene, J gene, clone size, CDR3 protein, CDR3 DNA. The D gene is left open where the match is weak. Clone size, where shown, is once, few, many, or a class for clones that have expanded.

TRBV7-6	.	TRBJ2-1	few	CASSSPRGGGQEGEQFF	TGTGCCAGCAGCTCCCCTAGAGGGGGGGGCCAGGAGGGTGAGCAGTTCTTC
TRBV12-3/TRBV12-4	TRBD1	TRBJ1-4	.	CASSRRQGNEKLFF	TGTGCCAGCAGTCGCCGACAGGGTAATGAAAAACTGTTTTTT
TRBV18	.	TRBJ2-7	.	CASSPTRGSSYEQYF	TGTGCCAGCTCACCGACTAGGGGAAGCTCCTACGAGCAGTACTTC
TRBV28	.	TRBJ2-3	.	CASTRAISSRPDTQYF	TGTGCCAGCACCAGAGCGATATCTAGTAGGCCGGATACGCAGTATTTT
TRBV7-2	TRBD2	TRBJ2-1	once	CASSRTSGRNNEQFF	TGTGCCAGCAGCCGAACTAGCGGGAGGAACAATGAGCAGTTCTTC
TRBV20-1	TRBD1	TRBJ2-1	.	CSARNRDRGVDEQFF	TGCAGTGCTAGAAACCGGGACAGGGGCGTTGATGAGCAGTTCTTC
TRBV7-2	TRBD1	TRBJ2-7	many	CASSFGTGPYEQYF	TGTGCCAGCAGCTTTGGGACAGGGCCGTACGAGCAGTACTTC
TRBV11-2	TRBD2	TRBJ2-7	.	CASSLGSGREGEQYF	TGTGCCAGCAGCTTGGGTAGCGGGAGGGAAGGCGAGCAGTACTTC
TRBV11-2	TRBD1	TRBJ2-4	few	CASSGTGLNIQYF	TGTGCCAGCAGCGGGACAGGACTAAACATTCAGTACTTC
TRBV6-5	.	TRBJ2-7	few	CASSYQSGQAYEQYF	TGTGCCAGCAGTTACCAATCTGGCCAAGCCTACGAGCAGTACTTC
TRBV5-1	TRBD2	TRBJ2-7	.	CASSSGLAYEQYF	TGCGCCAGCAGCTCGGGACTAGCATACGAGCAGTACTTC
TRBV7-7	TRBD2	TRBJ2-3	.	CASSPFRRTAGVGTDTQYF	TGTGCTAGCAGCCCCTTTCGGCGGACCGCGGGGGTAGGGACAGATACGCAGTATTTT
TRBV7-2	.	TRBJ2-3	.	CASGGYTDTQYF	TGTGCCAGCGGCGGCTACACAGATACGCAGTATTTT
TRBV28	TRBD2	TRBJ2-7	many	CATQEAGGIRLGEQYF	TGTGCCACCCAGGAGGCGGGAGGCATCAGATTGGGCGAGCAGTACTTC
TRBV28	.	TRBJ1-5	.	CASRRTDSNQPQHF	TGTGCCAGCAGAAGGACAGATAGCAATCAGCCCCAGCATTTT
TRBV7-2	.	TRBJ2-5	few	CASSLGGLWQYF	TGTGCCAGCAGCTTAGGAGGTCTTTGGCAGTACTTC
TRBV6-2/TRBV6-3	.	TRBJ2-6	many	CASQRGNGANVLTF	TGTGCCAGCCAAAGGGGGAATGGGGCCAACGTCCTGACTTTC
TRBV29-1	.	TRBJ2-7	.	CSVAGPPDEQYF	TGCAGCGTCGCGGGGCCGCCAGACGAGCAGTACTTC
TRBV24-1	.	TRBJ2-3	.	CATSDQPDTQYF	TGTGCCACCAGTGACCAGCCAGATACGCAGTATTTT
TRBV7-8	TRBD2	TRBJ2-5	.	CASSSRGLAGGPGQETQYF	TGTGCCAGCAGCTCCCGAGGACTAGCGGGAGGGCCGGGGCAAGAGACCCAGTACTTC
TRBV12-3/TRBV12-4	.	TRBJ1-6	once	CASRGSGGRYNSPLHF	TGTGCCAGCAGAGGATCCGGCGGCCGGTATAATTCACCCCTCCACTTT
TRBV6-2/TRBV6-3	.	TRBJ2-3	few	CASSSPWTQYF	TGTGCCAGCAGTTCCCCGTGGACGCAGTATTTT
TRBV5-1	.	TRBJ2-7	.	CANRRQDSYEQYF	TGCGCCAACCGCCGACAGGATTCCTACGAGCAGTACTTC
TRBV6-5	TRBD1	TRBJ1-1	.	CASSYSKWTGEAFF	TGTGCCAGCAGTTACTCGAAGTGGACAGGGGAAGCTTTCTTT
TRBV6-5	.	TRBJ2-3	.	CASSYGGRSTDTQYF	TGTGCCAGCAGTTACGGAGGGCGGAGCACAGATACGCAGTATTTT
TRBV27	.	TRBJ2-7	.	CASSSGQNFYEQYF	TGTGCCAGCAGTTCCGGACAGAATTTCTACGAGCAGTACTTC
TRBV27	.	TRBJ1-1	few	CASSLGVLTEAFF	TGTGCCAGCAGCCTAGGCGTCCTCACTGAAGCTTTCTTT
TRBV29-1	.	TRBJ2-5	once	CSAQGALYNEQYF	TGCAGCGCACAGGGAGCCCTCTACAATGAGCAGTACTTC
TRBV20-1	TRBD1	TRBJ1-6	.	CSARDLVTGGGNSPLHF	TGCAGTGCTAGAGATCTGGTAACAGGGGGTGGAAATTCACCCCTCCACTTT
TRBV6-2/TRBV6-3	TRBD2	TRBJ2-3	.	CASSYGASGRDTQYF	TGTGCCAGCAGTTACGGGGCTAGCGGGAGAGATACGCAGTATTTT
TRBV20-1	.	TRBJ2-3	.	CSAAGGVGGTDTQYF	TGCAGTGCCGCAGGGGGGGTAGGAGGCACAGATACGCAGTATTTT
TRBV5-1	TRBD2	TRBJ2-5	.	CASSAGTSVKETQYF	TGCGCCAGCAGCGCCGGGACTAGCGTAAAAGAGACCCAGTACTTC
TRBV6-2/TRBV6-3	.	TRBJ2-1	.	CASRRDPTVGETQFF	TGTGCCAGCAGAAGAGACCCGACGGTGGGGGAGACCCAGTTCTTC
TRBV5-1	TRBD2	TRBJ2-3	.	CASSLSKRGGADTQYF	TGCGCCAGCAGCCTGAGCAAGCGGGGGGGGGCAGATACGCAGTATTTT
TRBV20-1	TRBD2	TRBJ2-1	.	CSASVFWTSGSSVSNEQFF	TGCAGTGCTAGTGTTTTCTGGACTAGCGGGAGCTCTGTTTCCAATGAGCAGTTCTTC
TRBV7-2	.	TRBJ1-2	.	CASSLRQVNYGYTF	TGTGCCAGCAGCTTAAGACAGGTCAACTATGGCTACACCTTC
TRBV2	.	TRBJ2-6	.	CASSERRSGANVLTF	TGTGCCAGCAGTGAACGGCGCTCTGGGGCCAACGTCCTGACTTTC